Listed below are T cell receptor beta chains from one sample, sequenced in a study of T cell responses to AZD1222 COVID-19 vaccine. The table came from immunoSEQ multiplex PCR; TCRdb's copy has only in-frame clones and leaves some out. Of around 110,000 clones listed, roughly 88% were seen once; the top ten hold around 8%. This sample comprised peripheral blood, obtained 28 days after the second AZD1222 dose. These receptors all stem from an adult who received the AZD1222 COVID-19 vaccine. Both conserved end residues are part of each CDR3. The D gene is left open where the match is weak. The size entry is marked missing in some rows and otherwise reads once, few, many or a size class.

TRBV12-3/TRBV12-4	.	.	TRBJ2-3	12	CASSSLWDTQYF	TGTGCCAGCAGTTCCCTGTGGGATACGCAGTATTTT
TRBV6-5	once	.	TRBJ2-3	13	CASRKTRRDTQYF	TGTGCCAGCAGAAAAACGCGTAGAGATACGCAGTATTTT
TRBV4-2	many	TRBD2	TRBJ2-5	17	CASSQGSSGGGQETQYF	TGTGCCAGCAGCCAAGGGTCCAGCGGGGGGGGCCAAGAGACCCAGTACTTC
TRBV6-5	.	TRBD1	TRBJ1-2	16	CASSYFGTASNYGYTF	TGTGCCAGCAGTTACTTTGGGACAGCTAGTAACTATGGCTACACCTTC
TRBV27	.	TRBD1	TRBJ1-6	14	CASTVGQVASPLHF	TGTGCCAGCACCGTGGGACAGGTAGCTTCACCCCTCCACTTT
TRBV28	.	TRBD1	TRBJ1-6	16	CASSQPDRGGRSPLHF	TGTGCCAGCAGTCAACCGGACAGGGGAGGACGTTCACCCCTCCACTTT
TRBV6-2/TRBV6-3	.	.	TRBJ1-1	20	CASSYSKGDLGGRGNTEAFF	TGTGCCAGCAGTTACTCGAAAGGTGACTTAGGGGGGCGCGGTAACACTGAAGCTTTCTTT
TRBV4-3	.	.	TRBJ1-5	15	CASSQVAGTNQPQHF	TGCGCCAGCAGCCAAGTCGCGGGGACCAATCAGCCCCAGCATTTT
TRBV9	.	TRBD2	TRBJ2-1	15	CARESIAGGYNEQFF	TGTGCCAGGGAGAGCATAGCGGGGGGGTACAATGAGCAGTTCTTC
TRBV5-1	.	TRBD1	TRBJ2-7	15	CASSRGQGTSYEQYF	TGCGCCAGCAGCCGGGGACAGGGAACGTCCTACGAGCAGTACTTC